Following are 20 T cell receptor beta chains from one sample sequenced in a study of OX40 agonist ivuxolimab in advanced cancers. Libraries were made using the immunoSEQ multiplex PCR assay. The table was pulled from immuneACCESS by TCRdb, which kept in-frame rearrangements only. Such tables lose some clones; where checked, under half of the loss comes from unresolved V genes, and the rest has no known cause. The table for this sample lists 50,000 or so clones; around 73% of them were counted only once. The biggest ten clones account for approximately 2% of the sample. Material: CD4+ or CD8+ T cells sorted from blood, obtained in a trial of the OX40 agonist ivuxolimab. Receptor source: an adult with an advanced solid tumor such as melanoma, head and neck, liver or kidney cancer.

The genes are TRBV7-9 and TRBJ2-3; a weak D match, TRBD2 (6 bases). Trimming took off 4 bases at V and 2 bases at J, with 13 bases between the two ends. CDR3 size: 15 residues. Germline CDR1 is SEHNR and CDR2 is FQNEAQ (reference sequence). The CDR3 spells CASSSSSGLTDTQYF. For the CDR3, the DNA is TGTGCCAGCAGCTCCAGTAGCGGCCTCACAGATACGCAGTATTTT. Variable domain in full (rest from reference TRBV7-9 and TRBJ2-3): DTGVSQNPRHKITKRGQNVTFRCDPISEHNRLYWYRQTLGQGPEFLTYFQNEAQLEKSRLLSDRFSAERPKGSFSTLEIQRTEQGDSAMYLCASSSSSGLTDTQYFGPGTRLTVL.

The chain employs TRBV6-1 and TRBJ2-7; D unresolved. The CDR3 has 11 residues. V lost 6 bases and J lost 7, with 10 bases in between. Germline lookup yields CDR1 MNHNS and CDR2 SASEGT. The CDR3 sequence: CASSFTGEQYF. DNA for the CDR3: TGTGCCAGCAGCTTTACCGGGGAGCAGTACTTC.

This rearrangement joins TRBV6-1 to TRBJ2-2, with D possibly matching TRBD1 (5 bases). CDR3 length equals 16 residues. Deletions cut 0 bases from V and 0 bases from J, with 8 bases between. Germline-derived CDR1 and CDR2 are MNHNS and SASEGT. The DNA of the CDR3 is TGTGCCAGCAGTGAAGCGCCCAGGGCGAACACCGGGGAGCTGTTTTTT. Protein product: CASSEAPRANTGELFF.

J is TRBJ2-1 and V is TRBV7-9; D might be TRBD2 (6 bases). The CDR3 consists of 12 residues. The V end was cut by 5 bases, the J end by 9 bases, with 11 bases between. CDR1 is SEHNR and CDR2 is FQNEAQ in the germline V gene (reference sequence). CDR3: CASSTGEAEQFF. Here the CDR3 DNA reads TGTGCCAGCAGCACGGGAGAAGCTGAGCAGTTCTTC.

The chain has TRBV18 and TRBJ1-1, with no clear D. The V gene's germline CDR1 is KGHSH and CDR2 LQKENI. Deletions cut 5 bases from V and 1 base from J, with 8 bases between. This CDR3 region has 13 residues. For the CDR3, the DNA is TGTGCCAGCTCATCTAGCCCGAACACTGAAGCTTTCTTT. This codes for CASSSSPNTEAFF.

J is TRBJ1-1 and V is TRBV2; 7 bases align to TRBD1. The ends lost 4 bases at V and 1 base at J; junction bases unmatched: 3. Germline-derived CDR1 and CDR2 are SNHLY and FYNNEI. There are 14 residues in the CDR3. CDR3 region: CASSVRGGNTEAFF. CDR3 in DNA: TGTGCCAGCAGTGTCAGGGGGGGGAACACTGAAGCTTTCTTT.

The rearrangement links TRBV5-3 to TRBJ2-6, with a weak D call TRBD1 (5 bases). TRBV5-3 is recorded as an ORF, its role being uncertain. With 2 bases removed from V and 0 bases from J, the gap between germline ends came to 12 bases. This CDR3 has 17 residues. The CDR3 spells CARSLKDTSSGANVLTF. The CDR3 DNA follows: TGTGCCAGAAGCTTAAAGGACACCTCCTCTGGGGCCAACGTCCTGACTTTC.

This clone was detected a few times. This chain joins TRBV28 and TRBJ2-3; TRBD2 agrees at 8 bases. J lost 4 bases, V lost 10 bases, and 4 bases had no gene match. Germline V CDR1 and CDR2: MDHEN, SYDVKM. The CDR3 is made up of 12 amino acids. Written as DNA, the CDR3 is TGTGCCACCGGGGGGGGGTCAGATACGCAGTATTTT. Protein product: CATGGGSDTQYF.

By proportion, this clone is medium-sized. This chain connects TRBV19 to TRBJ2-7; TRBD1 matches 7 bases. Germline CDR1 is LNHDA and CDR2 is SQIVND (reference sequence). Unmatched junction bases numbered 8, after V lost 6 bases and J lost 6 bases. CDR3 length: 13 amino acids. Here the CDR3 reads CASRSQGLTEQYF. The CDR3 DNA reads TGTGCCAGTAGATCACAGGGGTTAACCGAGCAGTACTTC.

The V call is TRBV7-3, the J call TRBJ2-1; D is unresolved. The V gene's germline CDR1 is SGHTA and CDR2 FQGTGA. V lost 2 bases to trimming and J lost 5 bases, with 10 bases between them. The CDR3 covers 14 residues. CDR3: CASSLVVHHNEQFF. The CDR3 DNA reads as TGTGCCAGCAGCTTAGTGGTCCACCACAATGAGCAGTTCTTC.

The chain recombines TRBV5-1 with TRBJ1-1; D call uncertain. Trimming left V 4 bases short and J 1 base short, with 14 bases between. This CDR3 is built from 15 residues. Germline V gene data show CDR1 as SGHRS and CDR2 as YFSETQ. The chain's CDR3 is CASSRLSRENTEAFF. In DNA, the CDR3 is TGCGCCAGCAGCCGCTTATCCCGGGAGAACACTGAAGCTTTCTTT.

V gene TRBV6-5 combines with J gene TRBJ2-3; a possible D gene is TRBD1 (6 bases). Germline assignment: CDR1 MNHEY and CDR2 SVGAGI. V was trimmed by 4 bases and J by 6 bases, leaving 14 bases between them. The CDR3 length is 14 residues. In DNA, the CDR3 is TGTGCCAGCAGTTTGACAGGTAGTATGGATACGCAGTATTTT. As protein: CASSLTGSMDTQYF.

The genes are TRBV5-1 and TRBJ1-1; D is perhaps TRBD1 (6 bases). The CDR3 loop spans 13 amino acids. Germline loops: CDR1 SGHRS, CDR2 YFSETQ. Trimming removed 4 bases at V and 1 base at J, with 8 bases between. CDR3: CASSPQGNTEAFF. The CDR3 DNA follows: TGCGCCAGCAGCCCACAGGGGAACACTGAAGCTTTCTTT.

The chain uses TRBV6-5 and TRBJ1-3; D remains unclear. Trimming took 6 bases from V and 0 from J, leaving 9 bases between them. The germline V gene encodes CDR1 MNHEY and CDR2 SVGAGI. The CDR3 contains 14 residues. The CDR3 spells CASSALASGNTIYF. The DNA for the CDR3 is TGTGCCAGCAGCGCCCTGGCCTCTGGAAACACCATATATTTT.

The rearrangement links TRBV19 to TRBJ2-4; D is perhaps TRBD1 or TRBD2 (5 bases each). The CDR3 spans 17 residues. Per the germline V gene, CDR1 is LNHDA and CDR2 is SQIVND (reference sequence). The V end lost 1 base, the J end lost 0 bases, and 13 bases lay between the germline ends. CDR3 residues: CASSIVSGTLAKNIQYF. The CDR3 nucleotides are TGTGCCAGTAGTATAGTATCAGGGACCTTAGCCAAAAACATTCAGTACTTC.

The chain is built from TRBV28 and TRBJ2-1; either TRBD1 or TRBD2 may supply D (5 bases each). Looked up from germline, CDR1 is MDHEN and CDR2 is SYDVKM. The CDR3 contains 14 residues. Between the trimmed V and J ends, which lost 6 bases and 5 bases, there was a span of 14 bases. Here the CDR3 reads CASRLHGANNEQFF. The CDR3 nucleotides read TGTGCCAGCAGGCTACACGGGGCAAACAATGAGCAGTTCTTC. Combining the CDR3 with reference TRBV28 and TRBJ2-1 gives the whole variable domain DVKVTQSSRYLVKRTGEKVFLECVQDMDHENMFWYRQDPGLGLRLIYFSYDVKMKEKGDIPEGYSVSREKKERFSLILESASTNQTSMYLCASRLHGANNEQFFGPGTRLTVL.

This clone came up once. Here the CDR3 DNA reads TGTGCCAGCAGTGAATCCAGCGTCGGCAATGAGCAGTTCTTC. Amino acids: CASSESSVGNEQFF. V and J are TRBV2 and TRBJ2-1, with no clear D. This CDR3 comprises 14 residues. The germline V gene encodes CDR1 SNHLY and CDR2 FYNNEI. V lost 2 bases to trimming and J lost 6 bases, with 11 bases between them.

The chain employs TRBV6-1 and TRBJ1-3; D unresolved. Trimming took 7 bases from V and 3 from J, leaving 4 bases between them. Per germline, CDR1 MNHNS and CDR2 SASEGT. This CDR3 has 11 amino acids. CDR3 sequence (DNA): TGTGCCAGCAATGTTGGAAACACCATATATTTT. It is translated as CASNVGNTIYF.

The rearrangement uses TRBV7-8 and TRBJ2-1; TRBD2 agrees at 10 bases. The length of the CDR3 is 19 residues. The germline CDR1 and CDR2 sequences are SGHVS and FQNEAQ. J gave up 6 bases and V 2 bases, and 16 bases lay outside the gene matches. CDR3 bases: TGTGCCAGCAGCTTACCCTCGAGGGCTAGCGGGAGTACTGGCAATGAGCAGTTCTTC. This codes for CASSLPSRASGSTGNEQFF.

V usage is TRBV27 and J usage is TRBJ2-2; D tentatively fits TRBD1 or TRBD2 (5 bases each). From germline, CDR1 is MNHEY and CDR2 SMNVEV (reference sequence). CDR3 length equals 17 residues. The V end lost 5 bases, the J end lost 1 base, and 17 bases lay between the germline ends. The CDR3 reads CASSLGGAHRNTGELFF. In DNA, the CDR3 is TGTGCCAGCAGTCTTGGGGGAGCCCACCGGAACACCGGGGAGCTGTTTTTT.